This record covers a single TCR beta chain. Its antigen is not identified. These data originate in a study of blood T cells in healthy people across ages. Through a sample-barcoded 5' primer and a J-beta primer mix, a second PCR was run for about 6 to 12 cycles. Via MiXCR, TCRdb re-called the 5' RACE reads, giving one row per CDR3 protein. Altogether about 580,000 distinct CDR3 sequences are present, roughly 43% being singletons, with the ten largest covering around 24%. Donor samples were obtained from healthy Caucasian individuals from Russia, aged roughly 6 to 95. Extractions gave at least 5 micrograms of total RNA per sample. Per the germline V gene, CDR1 is LGHDT and CDR2 is YNNKEL (reference sequence). The V gene end was trimmed by 0 bases and the J gene end by 13 bases; junction bases not matched to a gene: 15. CDR3 length equals 17 residues. The study's findings and limits: Age advanced and TCR beta diversity per million T cells fell, roughly linearly. The unknown donor CMV status may have confounded expanded clonotype changes.

The clonotype originates from a man older than 75 in good health. The chain carries TRBV3-1 and TRBJ1-6, with 7 bases lining up with TRBD1. The specimen sequenced was blood. The CDR3 reads CASSQEYNARQGSPLHF. CDR3 nucleotides: TGTGCCAGCAGCCAAGAATACAATGCGAGACAGGGCTCGCCCCTCCACTTT.